These T cell receptor beta chains were read from a single sample in a study of T cell responses to AZD1222 COVID-19 vaccine. Only in-frame clones appear in the TCRdb table, and some are missing; sequencing was by immunoSEQ multiplex PCR. The table records 100,000 to 140,000 clones, around 91% of them present only once. Material: peripheral blood, obtained on day 0 of AZD1222 vaccination. These receptors came from an adult in good health. The CDR3 runs from the conserved cysteine through the conserved F or W. The D gene is left open where the match is weak. Expanded clones are given a class, and other clones once, few, many or no size at all.

size	D	V	J	CDR3	DNA
NA	TRBD2	TRBV20-1	TRBJ2-3	CSASIITSGDPTDTQYF	TGCAGTGCTAGTATTATTACTAGCGGGGACCCCACAGATACGCAGTATTTT
NA	TRBD1	TRBV6-5	TRBJ2-5	CASSPGTVGQETQYF	TGTGCCAGCAGTCCTGGGACAGTCGGTCAAGAGACCCAGTACTTC
NA	NA	TRBV9	TRBJ2-7	CASSARGTNYDEQYF	TGTGCCAGCAGCGCCAGGGGAACGAACTACGACGAGCAGTACTTC
NA	TRBD2	TRBV7-3	TRBJ2-1	CASSLMWTSGGNNEQFF	TGTGCCAGCAGCTTAATGTGGACTAGCGGGGGAAACAATGAGCAGTTCTTC
NA	NA	TRBV7-8	TRBJ2-7	CASSLGDRTYEQYF	TGTGCCAGCAGCTTAGGTGACAGGACCTACGAGCAGTACTTC
NA	NA	TRBV6-5	TRBJ1-1	CASSYSIGSQAFF	TGTGCCAGCAGTTACTCGATAGGCAGTCAAGCTTTCTTT
NA	NA	TRBV2	TRBJ2-3	CASSDPQADTQYF	TGTGCCAGCAGTGACCCACAGGCAGATACGCAGTATTTT
NA	NA	TRBV7-3	TRBJ2-5	CASSRDSEETQYF	TGTGCCAGCAGCCGAGACTCTGAAGAGACCCAGTACTTC
NA	TRBD2	TRBV7-8	TRBJ2-1	CASSTTLLAGGLSVQFF	TGTGCCAGCAGCACTACCCTTCTGGCGGGGGGGCTTTCGGTTCAGTTCTTC
NA	TRBD1	TRBV19	TRBJ2-1	CASSQTGGANNEQFF	TGTGCCAGTAGTCAAACAGGGGGCGCGAACAATGAGCAGTTCTTC
NA	TRBD1	TRBV19	TRBJ1-5	CASSHGTVNQPQHF	TGTGCCAGTAGCCACGGGACAGTCAATCAGCCCCAGCATTTT
NA	TRBD1	TRBV7-2	TRBJ1-6	CASSLNRGHNSPLHF	TGTGCCAGCAGCTTGAACAGGGGGCATAATTCACCCCTCCACTTT
NA	NA	TRBV4-3	TRBJ1-6	CASSQGRQPHNSPLHF	TGCGCCAGCAGCCAAGGCAGACAGCCCCATAATTCACCCCTCCACTTT
NA	TRBD1	TRBV5-4	TRBJ1-2	CASSLQGSYGYTF	TGTGCCAGCAGCTTACAGGGGAGCTATGGCTACACCTTC
few	NA	TRBV30	TRBJ2-1	CAGCRGGYNEQFF	TGTGCCGGGTGCCGGGGCGGTTACAATGAGCAGTTCTTC
once	TRBD1	TRBV6-4	TRBJ1-4	CASITGTGHNEKLFF	TGTGCCAGCATTACCGGGACAGGGCATAATGAAAAACTGTTTTTT
NA	NA	TRBV11-2	TRBJ1-1	CASSLSTGYEAFF	TGTGCCAGCAGCTTAAGTACGGGTTATGAAGCTTTCTTT
NA	NA	TRBV7-8	TRBJ1-3	CASSLVRPSGNTIYF	TGTGCCAGCAGCTTAGTACGCCCGTCTGGAAACACCATATATTTT
NA	TRBD2	TRBV7-6	TRBJ2-7	CASSALGLADSYEQYF	TGTGCCAGCAGCGCCTTAGGACTAGCGGACTCCTACGAGCAGTACTTC
NA	NA	TRBV7-8	TRBJ2-1	CASSFTALASTYNEQFF	TGTGCCAGCAGCTTTACCGCACTCGCCTCCACCTACAATGAGCAGTTCTTC
once	NA	TRBV12-3/TRBV12-4	TRBJ2-7	CASSPSSYEQYF	TGTGCCAGCAGTCCTAGCTCCTACGAGCAGTACTTC
NA	NA	TRBV7-2	TRBJ2-3	CASSVATDTQYF	TGTGCCAGCAGCGTAGCCACAGATACGCAGTATTTT
once	NA	TRBV9	TRBJ1-2	CASNPGRGSYGYTF	TGTGCCAGCAACCCGGGCAGAGGAAGCTATGGCTACACCTTC
NA	NA	TRBV12-3/TRBV12-4	TRBJ1-1	CASSLSVGKEAFF	TGTGCCAGCAGTTTATCTGTGGGTAAGGAAGCTTTCTTT
NA	NA	TRBV27	TRBJ2-7	CASSSGTELYEQYF	TGTGCCAGCAGTTCCGGGACCGAACTTTACGAGCAGTACTTC
NA	NA	TRBV12-3/TRBV12-4	TRBJ1-5	CASRRGAGQPQHF	TGTGCCAGCAGAAGGGGGGCCGGGCAGCCCCAGCATTTT
NA	NA	TRBV13	TRBJ2-3	CASTEGDRDITTDTQYF	TGTGCCAGCACCGAGGGGGACCGGGACATAACAACAGATACGCAGTATTTT
NA	NA	TRBV7-2	TRBJ2-7	CASSFRQPGEQYF	TGTGCCAGCAGCTTCAGGCAGCCTGGCGAGCAGTACTTC
NA	TRBD2	TRBV6-2/TRBV6-3	TRBJ2-3	CASSYSTRGGLDTQYF	TGTGCCAGCAGTTACTCGACACGGGGGGGGCTGGATACGCAGTATTTT
NA	TRBD1	TRBV7-9	TRBJ1-5	CASSKTGNRQPQHF	TGTGCCAGCAGCAAGACAGGGAACCGTCAGCCCCAGCATTTT
NA	TRBD1	TRBV7-8	TRBJ2-7	CASSRTGDEQYF	TGTGCCAGCAGCCGAACAGGGGACGAGCAGTACTTC
NA	TRBD1	TRBV19	TRBJ2-7	CASSTTGGSYEQYF	TGTGCCAGTAGTACGACAGGGGGGTCCTACGAGCAGTACTTC
NA	TRBD1	TRBV5-4	TRBJ1-1	CASSTPRTGEVTEAFF	TGTGCCAGCAGCACCCCTAGGACAGGGGAAGTCACTGAAGCTTTCTTT
NA	NA	TRBV20-1	TRBJ1-1	CSADTGSEAFF	TGCAGTGCTGATACAGGGTCTGAAGCTTTCTTT
NA	TRBD1	TRBV19	TRBJ2-7	CASSIRRTGSEQYF	TGTGCCAGTAGTATAAGAAGGACAGGATCCGAGCAGTACTTC
NA	NA	TRBV5-6	TRBJ1-3	CASSRGRVFRNTIYF	TGTGCCAGCAGCCGAGGCAGGGTGTTTAGAAACACCATATATTTT
NA	NA	TRBV30	TRBJ2-5	CAWRNTGSETQYF	TGTGCCTGGAGAAACACAGGGTCGGAGACCCAGTACTTC
NA	TRBD2	TRBV12-3/TRBV12-4	TRBJ2-1	CASSRDYYNEQFF	TGTGCCAGCAGCCGGGACTATTACAATGAGCAGTTCTTC
NA	TRBD2	TRBV7-2	TRBJ2-7	CASSLSGATSYEQYF	TGTGCCAGCAGCTTGAGCGGGGCCACTTCCTACGAGCAGTACTTC
NA	TRBD2	TRBV19	TRBJ2-1	CAISKGLADYNEQFF	TGTGCCATTTCGAAGGGGCTAGCGGACTACAATGAGCAGTTCTTC
NA	NA	TRBV4-3	TRBJ1-3	CASSQDLGLGNTIYF	TGCGCCAGCAGCCAAGATCTCGGGTTAGGAAACACCATATATTTT
NA	NA	TRBV21-1	TRBJ2-5	CASSKASGSGALRAQYF	TGTGCCAGCAGCAAAGCGTCGGGTAGCGGGGCCCTAAGGGCCCAGTACTTC
once	NA	TRBV7-8	TRBJ2-1	CASSPGSNEQFF	TGTGCCAGCAGCCCGGGGTCGAATGAGCAGTTCTTC
NA	NA	TRBV27	TRBJ2-3	CASGQGGGDTQYF	TGTGCCAGCGGGCAGGGGGGAGGGGATACGCAGTATTTT
NA	TRBD2	TRBV6-2/TRBV6-3	TRBJ2-5	CASSGLAGQLETQYF	TGTGCCAGCAGTGGACTAGCGGGCCAATTAGAGACCCAGTACTTC
NA	NA	TRBV19	TRBJ2-1	CASSIIGEQFF	TGTGCCAGTAGTATTATAGGTGAGCAGTTCTTC
NA	NA	TRBV9	TRBJ1-1	CASSVGGATEAFF	TGTGCCAGCAGCGTAGGGGGCGCCACTGAAGCTTTCTTT
once	TRBD1	TRBV9	TRBJ1-6	CASSVGTGGNSPLHF	TGTGCCAGCAGCGTAGGGACAGGGGGGAATTCACCCCTCCACTTT
NA	TRBD2	TRBV7-9	TRBJ2-2	CASSQGLPNTGELFF	TGTGCCAGCAGCCAGGGACTACCAAACACCGGGGAGCTGTTTTTT
NA	NA	TRBV5-1	TRBJ1-2	CASSGGLLYGYTF	TGCGCCAGCAGCGGGGGACTTTTATATGGCTACACCTTC
NA	TRBD2	TRBV7-6	TRBJ2-5	CASSTALAGVIETQYF	TGTGCCAGCAGCACCGCACTAGCGGGGGTAATAGAGACCCAGTACTTC
NA	NA	TRBV6-5	TRBJ1-1	CASSQGYTEAFF	TGTGCCAGCAGTCAGGGATACACTGAAGCTTTCTTT
NA	TRBD1	TRBV19	TRBJ1-5	CASRANRGAKYQPQHF	TGTGCCAGTAGGGCCAACAGGGGCGCGAAGTATCAGCCCCAGCATTTT
NA	NA	TRBV2	TRBJ2-7	CASSPGLGPTDEQYF	TGTGCCAGCAGTCCGGGACTTGGCCCCACTGACGAGCAGTACTTC
NA	NA	TRBV30	TRBJ1-1	CAWNFGHSNTEAFF	TGTGCCTGGAATTTTGGCCATTCGAACACTGAAGCTTTCTTT
NA	NA	TRBV30	TRBJ2-1	CAWSVFFPGSSYNEQFF	TGTGCCTGGAGTGTATTCTTCCCGGGAAGCTCCTACAATGAGCAGTTCTTC
NA	TRBD1	TRBV30	TRBJ1-6	CAWSETGGSYNSPLHF	TGTGCCTGGAGCGAAACAGGGGGCTCCTATAATTCACCCCTCCACTTT